These 17 T cell receptor beta chains were sequenced from one sample in a study of neurological immune-mediated disorders. TCRdb reprocessed the 5' RACE reads via MiXCR and lists one record per CDR3 protein. The table includes about 79,000 distinct CDR3 sequences, over 12% detected once. Sequencing was performed on PBMCs. These receptors were obtained from a woman between 45 and 65 years old in good health.

This clonotype has ten or more counts. This chain uses TRBV6-5 with TRBJ2-7; 10 bases are shared with TRBD1. This CDR3 is built from 15 residues. The J segment lost 3 bases and the V segment lost 5 bases, leaving 7 bases of the junction unmatched. Germline assignment: CDR1 MNHEY and CDR2 SVGAGI. The CDR3 nucleotides read TGTGCCAGCAGTCACCGGGACAGGGGTGGCTACGAGCAGTACTTC. Residues: CASSHRDRGGYEQYF.

This clonotype was counted at least ten times. CDR3 nucleotides: TGCAGTGCTCTTCGGACAGGGACTAATACGAAAGGGGAGCAGTTCTTC. Its translation is CSALRTGTNTKGEQFF. V gene TRBV20-1 combines with J gene TRBJ2-1, with TRBD1 as a possible D gene (8 bases). Germline CDR1 and CDR2: DFQATT and SNEGSKA (reference sequence). The CDR3 runs to 16 residues. The V gene lost 5 bases and the J gene lost 10 bases, with 27 bases spanning the gap.

The rearrangement links TRBV10-3 to TRBJ1-5, with D unresolved. CDR3 size: 15 residues. The ends were cut back, 2 bases at V and 7 bases at J, with 15 bases in the middle. Germline-derived CDR1 and CDR2 are ENHRY and SYGVKD. This CDR3 is CAISEMGTIGQPQHF. In DNA form, the CDR3 reads TGTGCCATCAGTGAGATGGGTACTATCGGGCAGCCCCAGCATTTT.

This clonotype was detected many times. This sequence joins TRBV20-1 and TRBJ2-7, with D maybe TRBD2 (6 bases). Trimming shortened V by 6 bases and J by 5 bases, and 20 bases separated the two germline ends. Germline CDR1 reads DFQATT; CDR2 reads SNEGSKA (reference sequence). This CDR3 spans 14 amino acids. The CDR3 DNA sequence: TGCAGTGCCCAACTAGGAGGGCGGCCTGACGAGCAGTACTTC. This codes for CSAQLGGRPDEQYF.

This clonotype was detected ten times or more. The chain carries TRBV7-2 and TRBJ2-5, with D unresolved. Germline values: CDR1 SGHTA, CDR2 FQGNSA. The CDR3 is 15 residues long. With 0 bases removed from V and 2 bases from J, the gap between germline ends came to 10 bases. DNA of the CDR3: TGTGCCAGCAGCTTAGCAGCCCTTACACAAGAGACCCAGTACTTC. Translated: CASSLAALTQETQYF. Based on the CDR3 plus reference TRBV7-2 and TRBJ2-5, the full variable domain is GAGVSQSPSNKVTEKGKDVELRCDPISGHTALYWYRQSLGQGLEFLIYFQGNSAPDKSGLPSDRFSAERTGGSVSTLTIQRTQQEDSAVYLCASSLAALTQETQYFGPGTRLLVL.

The table lists this clonotype with many counts. The J gene is TRBJ1-5, the V gene TRBV28, with D maybe TRBD1 (6 bases). The V gene lost 6 bases and the J gene lost 3 bases, with 12 bases spanning the gap. The CDR3 consists of 14 residues. The V gene's germline CDR1 is MDHEN and CDR2 SYDVKM. The CDR3 region is CASREGVPNQPQHF. CDR3 in DNA: TGTGCCAGCAGGGAGGGGGTCCCCAATCAGCCCCAGCATTTT. The full variable domain, rest sourced from reference TRBV28 and TRBJ1-5, is DVKVTQSSRYLVKRTGEKVFLECVQDMDHENMFWYRQDPGLGLRLIYFSYDVKMKEKGDIPEGYSVSREKKERFSLILESASTNQTSMYLCASREGVPNQPQHFGDGTRLSIL.

The chain carries TRBV4-2 and TRBJ1-1; D remains unclear. Germline CDR1 reads LGHNA; CDR2 reads YNFKEQ. This CDR3 region has 13 residues. V lost 4 bases and J lost 7, with 13 bases in between. For the CDR3, the DNA is TGTGCCAGCAGCCGGCCTTATAGTGGTGAAGCTTTCTTT. Translated, it gives CASSRPYSGEAFF.

This clonotype was counted ten times or more. CDR3 nucleotide sequence: TGCGCCAGCAGCTCCAGACTAGCGGGAATCACCGGGGAGCTGTTTTTT. This gives the protein CASSSRLAGITGELFF. This sequence joins TRBV5-1 and TRBJ2-2; 11 nucleotides agree with TRBD2. The CDR3 is 16 residues long. The V segment lost 3 bases and the J segment 4 bases; nucleotides outside the gene matches: 5. Germline CDR1 is SGHRS and CDR2 is YFSETQ.

The table lists this clonotype with many counts. This rearrangement joins TRBV24-1 to TRBJ1-5; D is unresolved. V was cut by 4 bases and J by 4 bases, with 7 bases left in between. Looked up from germline, CDR1 is KGHDR and CDR2 is SFDVKD. The CDR3 extends over 13 amino acids. In DNA, the CDR3 is TGTGCCACCAGTGACAGCGCTAATCAGCCCCAGCATTTT. Amino acid sequence: CATSDSANQPQHF.

This clonotype was seen at least ten times. V is TRBV20-1 and J is TRBJ2-1, with D possibly being TRBD1 (5 bases). With 0 bases removed from V and 9 bases from J, the gap between germline ends came to 15 bases. Per the germline V gene, CDR1 is DFQATT and CDR2 is SNEGSKA (reference sequence). The length of the CDR3 is 14 residues. The CDR3 DNA follows: TGCAGTGCTAGAGATAGGATAGGGGCCGGTGAGCAGTTCTTC. Its translation: CSARDRIGAGEQFF.

This clonotype was observed at least ten times. The chain joins TRBV11-3 to TRBJ2-3; D call uncertain. V shed 5 bases and J shed 5 bases, with 8 bases lying between them. There are 12 residues in the CDR3. Germline values: CDR1 SGHNT, CDR2 YENEEA. The CDR3, as DNA: TGTGCCAGCAGCCTAGTCCAAGATACGCAGTATTTT. This sequence encodes CASSLVQDTQYF.

This clonotype was counted at least ten times. The V and J genes are TRBV5-6 and TRBJ2-7; 10 bases fit TRBD2. The CDR3 sequence is 14 residues long. With 2 bases clipped from V and 2 bases from J, the junction kept 1 base outside the gene matches. CDR1 is SGHDT, CDR2 YYEEEE, per germline. In DNA, the CDR3 is TGTGCCAGCAGCTTAAGCGGGGGGGCCTACGAGCAGTACTTC. It yields the protein CASSLSGGAYEQYF.

This clonotype was seen ten or more times. V usage is TRBV12-3 or TRBV12-4 and J usage is TRBJ1-5; TRBD1 is a possible D gene (6 bases). The CDR3 has 16 amino acids. V was clipped by 3 bases and J by 0 bases, with 12 bases between them. CDR3 loop: CASSFTGHLSNQPQHF. For the CDR3, the DNA is TGTGCCAGCAGTTTTACGGGACACCTTAGCAATCAGCCCCAGCATTTT.

This clonotype was counted ten times or more. The chain has TRBV12-3 or TRBV12-4 and TRBJ2-3; the match to TRBD1 covers 7 bases. The CDR3 length is 15 residues. Unmatched junction bases numbered 9, after V lost 6 bases and J lost 3 bases. The CDR3: CASSPDRVYTDTQYF. In nucleotides, the CDR3 is TGTGCCAGCAGCCCTGACAGGGTCTATACAGATACGCAGTATTTT.

Many counts were recorded for this clonotype. This sequence joins TRBV28 and TRBJ2-7; no firm D call. The CDR3 is 13 residues long. Per the germline V gene, CDR1 is MDHEN and CDR2 is SYDVKM. The V end lost 7 bases, the J end lost 2 bases, and 12 bases lay between the germline ends. CDR3 nucleotides: TGTGCCAGCATAAGGGTTACTCCCTACGAGCAGTACTTC. It codes for CASIRVTPYEQYF.

This clonotype has a count of ten or more. The genes are TRBV12-3 or TRBV12-4 and TRBJ2-7; 9 bases are shared with TRBD1. The CDR3 runs to 15 residues. The junction had 11 bases not matched to a gene; V was cut back by 5 bases and J by 6 bases. CDR3 amino acids: CASSDRDRDRLEQYF. For the CDR3, the DNA is TGTGCCAGCAGTGACCGGGACAGGGATCGTCTCGAGCAGTACTTC.

This clonotype was found many times. This chain links TRBV6-5 with TRBJ2-1, with D uncertain. The V and J ends lost 8 bases and 7 bases respectively, with 9 bases between them. From germline, CDR1 is MNHEY and CDR2 SVGAGI. This CDR3 comprises 11 residues. CDR3: CASAQGNEQFF. The CDR3 DNA is TGTGCCAGCGCTCAAGGGAATGAGCAGTTCTTC.